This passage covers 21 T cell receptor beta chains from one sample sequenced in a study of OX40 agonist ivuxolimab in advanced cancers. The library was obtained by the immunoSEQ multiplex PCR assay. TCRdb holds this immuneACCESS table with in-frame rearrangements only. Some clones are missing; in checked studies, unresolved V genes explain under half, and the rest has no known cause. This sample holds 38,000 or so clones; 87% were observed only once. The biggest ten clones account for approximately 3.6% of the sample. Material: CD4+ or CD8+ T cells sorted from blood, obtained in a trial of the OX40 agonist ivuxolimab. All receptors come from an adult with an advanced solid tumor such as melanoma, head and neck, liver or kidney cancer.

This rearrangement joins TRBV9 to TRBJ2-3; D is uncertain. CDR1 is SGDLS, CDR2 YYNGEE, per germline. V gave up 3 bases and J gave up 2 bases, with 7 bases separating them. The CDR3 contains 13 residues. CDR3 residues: CASSEYNTDTQYF. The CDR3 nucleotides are TGTGCCAGCAGCGAATATAACACAGATACGCAGTATTTT. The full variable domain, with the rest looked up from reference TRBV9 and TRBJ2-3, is DSGVTQTPKHLITATGQRVTLRCSPRSGDLSVYWYQQSLDQGLQFLIQYYNGEERAKGNILERFSAQQFPDLHSELNLSSLELGDSALYFCASSEYNTDTQYFGPGTRLTVL.

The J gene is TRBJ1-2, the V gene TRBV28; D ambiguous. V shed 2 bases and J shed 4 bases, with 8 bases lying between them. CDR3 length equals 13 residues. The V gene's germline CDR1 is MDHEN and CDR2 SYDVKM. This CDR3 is CASSLNGPYGYTF. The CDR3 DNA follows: TGTGCCAGCAGTTTAAACGGTCCCTATGGCTACACCTTC.

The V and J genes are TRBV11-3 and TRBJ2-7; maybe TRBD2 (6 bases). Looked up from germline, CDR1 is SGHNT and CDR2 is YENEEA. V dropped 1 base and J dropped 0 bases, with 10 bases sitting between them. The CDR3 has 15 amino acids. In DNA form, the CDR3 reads TGTGCCAGCAGCTTAGGGGGACTCCACTCCTACGAGCAGTACTTC. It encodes CASSLGGLHSYEQYF.

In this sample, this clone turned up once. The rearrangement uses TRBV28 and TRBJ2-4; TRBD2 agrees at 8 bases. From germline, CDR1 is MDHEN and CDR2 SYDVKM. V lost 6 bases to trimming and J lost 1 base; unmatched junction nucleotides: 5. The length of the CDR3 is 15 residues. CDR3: CASRPAGAAKNIQYF. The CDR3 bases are TGTGCCAGCAGACCAGCGGGAGCCGCCAAAAACATTCAGTACTTC.

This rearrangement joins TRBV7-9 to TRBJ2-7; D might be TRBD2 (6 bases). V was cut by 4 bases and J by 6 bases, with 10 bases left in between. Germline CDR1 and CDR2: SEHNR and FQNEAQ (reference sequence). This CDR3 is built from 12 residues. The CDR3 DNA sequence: TGTGCCAGCAGCTCCGGACTATCCGAGCAGTACTTC. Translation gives CASSSGLSEQYF.

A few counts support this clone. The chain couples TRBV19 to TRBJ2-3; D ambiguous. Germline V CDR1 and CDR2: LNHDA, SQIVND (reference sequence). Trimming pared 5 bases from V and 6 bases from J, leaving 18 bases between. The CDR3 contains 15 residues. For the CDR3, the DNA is TGTGCCAGTAGTGCGCTACGAGACCTGTGGGATACGCAGTATTTT. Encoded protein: CASSALRDLWDTQYF.

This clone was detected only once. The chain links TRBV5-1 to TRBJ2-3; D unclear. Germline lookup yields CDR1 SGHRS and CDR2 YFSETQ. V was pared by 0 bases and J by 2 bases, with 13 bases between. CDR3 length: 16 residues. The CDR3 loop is CASSLALSLLTDTQYF. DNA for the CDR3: TGCGCCAGCAGCTTGGCACTTAGCCTTCTCACAGATACGCAGTATTTT.

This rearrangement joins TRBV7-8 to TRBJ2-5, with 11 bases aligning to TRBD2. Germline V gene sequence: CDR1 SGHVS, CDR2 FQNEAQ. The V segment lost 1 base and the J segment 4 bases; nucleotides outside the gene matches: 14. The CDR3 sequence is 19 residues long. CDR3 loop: CASSLGALLAGAERETQYF. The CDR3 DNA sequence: TGTGCCAGCAGCTTAGGTGCATTACTAGCGGGAGCAGAGAGAGAGACCCAGTACTTC.

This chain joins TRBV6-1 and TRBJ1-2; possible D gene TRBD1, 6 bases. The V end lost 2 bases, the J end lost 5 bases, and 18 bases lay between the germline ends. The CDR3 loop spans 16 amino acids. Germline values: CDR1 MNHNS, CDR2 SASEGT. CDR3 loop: CASSELGGWSRYGYTF. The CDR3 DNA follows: TGTGCCAGCAGTGAACTAGGGGGGTGGTCGCGTTATGGCTACACCTTC.

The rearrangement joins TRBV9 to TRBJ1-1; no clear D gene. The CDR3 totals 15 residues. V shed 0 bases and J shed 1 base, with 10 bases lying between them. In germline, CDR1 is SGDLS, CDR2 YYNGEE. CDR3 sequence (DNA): TGTGCCAGCAGCGTAGACTACGGCCGGAACACTGAAGCTTTCTTT. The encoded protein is CASSVDYGRNTEAFF.

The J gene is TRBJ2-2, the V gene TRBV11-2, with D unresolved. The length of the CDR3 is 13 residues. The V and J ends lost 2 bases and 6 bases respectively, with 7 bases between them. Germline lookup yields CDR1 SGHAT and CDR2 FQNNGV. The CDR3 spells CASSLRLAGELFF. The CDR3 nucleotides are TGTGCCAGCAGCTTACGGCTGGCCGGGGAGCTGTTTTTT.

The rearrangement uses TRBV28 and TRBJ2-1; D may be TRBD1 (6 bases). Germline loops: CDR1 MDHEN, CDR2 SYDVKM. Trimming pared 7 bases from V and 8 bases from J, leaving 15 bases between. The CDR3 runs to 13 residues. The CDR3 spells CASTPGDGDEQFF. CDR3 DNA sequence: TGTGCCAGCACTCCAGGGGATGGGGATGAGCAGTTCTTC. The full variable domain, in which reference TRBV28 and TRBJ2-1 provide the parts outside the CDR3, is DVKVTQSSRYLVKRTGEKVFLECVQDMDHENMFWYRQDPGLGLRLIYFSYDVKMKEKGDIPEGYSVSREKKERFSLILESASTNQTSMYLCASTPGDGDEQFFGPGTRLTVL.

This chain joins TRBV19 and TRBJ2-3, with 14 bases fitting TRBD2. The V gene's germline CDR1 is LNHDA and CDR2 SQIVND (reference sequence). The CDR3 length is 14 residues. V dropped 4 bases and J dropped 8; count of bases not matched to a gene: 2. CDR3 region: CASSRGLAGATQYF. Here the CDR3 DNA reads TGTGCCAGTAGTAGGGGACTAGCGGGAGCTACGCAGTATTTT.

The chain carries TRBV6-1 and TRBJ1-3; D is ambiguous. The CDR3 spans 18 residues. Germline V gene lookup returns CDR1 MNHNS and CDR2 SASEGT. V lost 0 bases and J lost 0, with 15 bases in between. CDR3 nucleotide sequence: TGTGCCAGCAGTGAAGCGCAGTTAGCAGTTCGCTCTGGAAACACCATATATTTT. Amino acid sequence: CASSEAQLAVRSGNTIYF.

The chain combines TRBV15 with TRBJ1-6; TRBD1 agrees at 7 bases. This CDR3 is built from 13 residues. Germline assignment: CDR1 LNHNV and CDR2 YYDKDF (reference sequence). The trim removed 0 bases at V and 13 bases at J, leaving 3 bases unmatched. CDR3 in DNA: TGTGCCACCAGCAGAGAGACAGGGAGCCCCCTCCACTTT. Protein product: CATSRETGSPLHF.

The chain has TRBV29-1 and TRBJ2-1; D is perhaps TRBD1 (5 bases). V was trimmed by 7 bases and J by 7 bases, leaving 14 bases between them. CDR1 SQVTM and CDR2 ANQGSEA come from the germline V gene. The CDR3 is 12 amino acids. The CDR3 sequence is CSGQGTGNEQFF. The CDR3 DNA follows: TGCAGCGGCCAGGGCACCGGGAATGAGCAGTTCTTC.

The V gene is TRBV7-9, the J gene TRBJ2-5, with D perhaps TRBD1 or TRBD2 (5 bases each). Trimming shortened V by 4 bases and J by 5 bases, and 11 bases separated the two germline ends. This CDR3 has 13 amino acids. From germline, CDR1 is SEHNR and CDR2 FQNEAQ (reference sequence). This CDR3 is CASSSGTMETQYF. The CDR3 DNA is TGTGCCAGCAGCTCAGGGACCATGGAGACCCAGTACTTC.

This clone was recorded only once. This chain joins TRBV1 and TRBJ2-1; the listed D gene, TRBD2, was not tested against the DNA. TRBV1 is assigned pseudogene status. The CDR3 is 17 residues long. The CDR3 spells CTSSQDLHSGPYNEQFF. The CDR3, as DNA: TGCACCAGCAGCCAAGATCTACACAGCGGACCCTACAATGAGCAGTTCTTC.

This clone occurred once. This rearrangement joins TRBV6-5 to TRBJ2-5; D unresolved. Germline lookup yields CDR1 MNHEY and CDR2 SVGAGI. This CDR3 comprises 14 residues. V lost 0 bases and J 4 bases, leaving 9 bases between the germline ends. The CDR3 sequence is CASSYSWGGETQYF. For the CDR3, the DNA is TGTGCCAGCAGTTACTCTTGGGGTGGAGAGACCCAGTACTTC.

CDR3 loop: CASSLGSWVEQFF. The DNA for the CDR3 is TGTGCCAGCAGCTTAGGAAGTTGGGTTGAGCAGTTCTTC. The chain has TRBV7-2 and TRBJ2-1; D call uncertain. V lost 1 base and J lost 9, with 10 bases in between. The CDR3 is 13 amino acids. Germline assignment: CDR1 SGHTA and CDR2 FQGNSA.

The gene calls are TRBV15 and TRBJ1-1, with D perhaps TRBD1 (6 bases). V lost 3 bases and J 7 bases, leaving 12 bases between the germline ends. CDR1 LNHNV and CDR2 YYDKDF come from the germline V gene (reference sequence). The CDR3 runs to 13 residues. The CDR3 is CATSSKKGVEAFF. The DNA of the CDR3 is TGTGCCACCAGCAGTAAAAAGGGGGTTGAAGCTTTCTTT.